This T cell receptor beta chain derives from a study of T cells in Graves' hyperthyroidism and ophthalmopathy. A few counts support this clonotype. Amplification of TCR beta CDR3 regions used RNA as the template. Initially, a first-round RT-PCR of the TCR CDR3 employed the HTBI primer set. TCRdb re-called the multiplex PCR reads with MiXCR, one entry per CDR3 protein. The sample lists 600,000 to 700,000 distinct CDR3 sequences; about 15% were seen once. Ophthalmopathy cases scored 3 or more on the Clinical Activity Score and 4 or more on NOSPECS grade, with duration below 3 months. Uncontrolled infection, other autoimmune disease, pregnancy or lactation barred patients from enrollment. Diagnostic assessment was based on clinical symptoms, serum thyroxine and TRAb, thyroid ultrasound and orbital computed tomography. PBMCs were derived from roughly 9.6 ml fresh peripheral blood. This CDR3 contains 14 residues. V gave up 8 bases and J gave up 2 bases, with 12 bases separating them. CDR1 and CDR2 from the germline V gene are SNHLY and FYNNEI.

The sequence derives from a woman in her forties with Graves' ophthalmopathy. The sample was blood. The chain has TRBV2 and TRBJ2-2, with D perhaps matching TRBD1 (6 bases). In DNA form, the CDR3 reads TGTGCCAGCCAACGGACAGAAAACACCGGGGAGCTGTTTTTT. Translated: CASQRTENTGELFF.